This T cell receptor (beta chain) comes out of a study of tumor-infiltrating lymphocytes in primary liver carcinoma. Losses at the gene ends were 4 bases for V and 4 bases for J; bases not matched to a gene: 8. This CDR3 region has 15 residues. In germline, CDR1 is SGHRS, CDR2 YFSETQ. A constant-region primer primed TCR beta cDNA synthesis from 500 to 550 ng of total RNA. Library construction for TCR beta comprised three nested multiplex PCR rounds performed with slightly modified ARM-PCR. Two initial PCR rounds of around 9 cycles each paired TRBV1-TRBV30 forward primers with a C-beta reverse primer. TCRdb independently ran MiXCR on the multiplex PCR reads; one entry per CDR3 protein. The repertoire includes about 100,000 distinct CDR3 sequences, 55% to 80% of them detected once, and around 12% sits in the top ten. Points from the study as a whole: Tumor-adjacent and tumor-blood pairs showed less overlap than tumor region pairs.

This clonotype was detected only a few times. Its target is not known. Co-extracted RNA and DNA came from roughly 20-30 mg of unsorted bulk tissue. The rearrangement links TRBV5-1 to TRBJ2-7; 10 nucleotides match TRBD1. The sequenced sample consisted of liver tumor tissue from sampling region 2. Subset described: tumor region T2, inferior pole. This TCR derives from a woman in her sixties or seventies with primary liver carcinoma and hepatitis B virus infection. The CDR3 nucleotides are TGCGCCAGCAGCCCACCGGACAGGGGGAGTTACGAGCAGTACTTC. Translating it yields CASSPPDRGSYEQYF.